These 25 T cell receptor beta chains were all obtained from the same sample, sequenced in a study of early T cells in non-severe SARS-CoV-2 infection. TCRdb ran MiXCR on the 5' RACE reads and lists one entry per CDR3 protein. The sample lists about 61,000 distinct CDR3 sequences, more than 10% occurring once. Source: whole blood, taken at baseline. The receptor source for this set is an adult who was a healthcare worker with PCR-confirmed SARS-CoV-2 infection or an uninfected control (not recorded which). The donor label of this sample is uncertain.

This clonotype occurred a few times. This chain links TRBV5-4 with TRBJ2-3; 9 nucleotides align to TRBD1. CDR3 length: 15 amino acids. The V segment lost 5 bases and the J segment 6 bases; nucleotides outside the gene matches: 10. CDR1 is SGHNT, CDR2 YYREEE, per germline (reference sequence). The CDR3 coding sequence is TGTGCCAGCAGAAGGGGACAGGGCCTTACGGATACGCAGTATTTT. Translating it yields CASRRGQGLTDTQYF.

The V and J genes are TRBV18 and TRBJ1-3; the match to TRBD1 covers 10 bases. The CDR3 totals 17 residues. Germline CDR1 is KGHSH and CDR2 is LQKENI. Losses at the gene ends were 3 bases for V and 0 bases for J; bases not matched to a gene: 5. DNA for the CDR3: TGTGCCAGCTCACCCCGGACAGGGGGAATCTCTGGAAACACCATATATTTT. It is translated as CASSPRTGGISGNTIYF.

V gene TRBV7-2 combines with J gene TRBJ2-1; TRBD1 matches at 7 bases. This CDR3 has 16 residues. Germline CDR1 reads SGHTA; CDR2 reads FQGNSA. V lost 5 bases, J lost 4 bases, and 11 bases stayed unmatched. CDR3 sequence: CASSIRLTGLYNEQFF. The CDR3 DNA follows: TGTGCCAGCAGCATACGACTGACAGGGCTGTACAATGAGCAGTTCTTC.

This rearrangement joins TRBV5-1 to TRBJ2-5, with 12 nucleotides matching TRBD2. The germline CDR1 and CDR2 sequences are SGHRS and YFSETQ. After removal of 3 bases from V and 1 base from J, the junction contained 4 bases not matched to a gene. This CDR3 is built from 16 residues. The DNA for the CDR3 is TGCGCCAGCAGCTCTGGACTAGCGGGGATCCAAGAGACCCAGTACTTC. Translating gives CASSSGLAGIQETQYF.

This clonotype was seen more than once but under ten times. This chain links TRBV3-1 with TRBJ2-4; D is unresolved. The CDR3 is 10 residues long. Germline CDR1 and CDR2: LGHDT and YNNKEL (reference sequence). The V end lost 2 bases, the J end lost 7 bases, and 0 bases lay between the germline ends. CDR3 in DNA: TGTGCCAGCAGCCAAAACATTCAGTACTTC. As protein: CASSQNIQYF.

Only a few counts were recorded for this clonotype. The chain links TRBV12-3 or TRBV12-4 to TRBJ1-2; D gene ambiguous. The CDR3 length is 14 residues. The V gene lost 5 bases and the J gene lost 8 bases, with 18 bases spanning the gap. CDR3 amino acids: CASSPLRVAGGYTF. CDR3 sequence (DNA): TGTGCCAGCAGTCCGTTGCGCGTAGCTGGCGGCTACACCTTC.

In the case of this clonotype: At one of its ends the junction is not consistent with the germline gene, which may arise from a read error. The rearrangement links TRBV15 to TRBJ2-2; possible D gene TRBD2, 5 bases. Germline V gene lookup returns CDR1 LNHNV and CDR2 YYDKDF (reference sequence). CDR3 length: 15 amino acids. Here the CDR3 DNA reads TGTGTCACCAGCCTCGTTGATAGGCGGGCCGGGGAGCTGTTTTTT. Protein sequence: CVTSLVDRRAGELFF.

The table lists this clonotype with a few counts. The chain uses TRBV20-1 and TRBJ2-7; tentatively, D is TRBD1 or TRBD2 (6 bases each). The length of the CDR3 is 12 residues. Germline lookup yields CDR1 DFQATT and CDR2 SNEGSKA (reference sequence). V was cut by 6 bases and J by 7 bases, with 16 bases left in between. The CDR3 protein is CSASEGGREQYV. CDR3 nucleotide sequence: TGCAGTGCCTCAGAGGGGGGCCGTGAGCAGTACGTC.

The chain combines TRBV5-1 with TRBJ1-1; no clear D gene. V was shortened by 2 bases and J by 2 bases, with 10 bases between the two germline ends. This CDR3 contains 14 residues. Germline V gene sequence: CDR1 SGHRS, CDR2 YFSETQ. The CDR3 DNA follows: TGCGCCAGCAGCTTACGAGCAGGAAACACTGAAGCTTTCTTT. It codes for CASSLRAGNTEAFF.

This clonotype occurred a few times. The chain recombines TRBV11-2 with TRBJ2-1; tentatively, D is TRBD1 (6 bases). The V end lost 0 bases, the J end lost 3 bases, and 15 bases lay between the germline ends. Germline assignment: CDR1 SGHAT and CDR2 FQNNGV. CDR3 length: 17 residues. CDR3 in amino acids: CASSLERAGTYYNEQFF. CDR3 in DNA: TGTGCCAGCAGCTTAGAGAGAGCCGGGACATACTACAATGAGCAGTTCTTC. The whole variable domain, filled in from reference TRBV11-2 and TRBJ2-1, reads EAGVAQSPRYKIIEKRQSVAFWCNPISGHATLYWYQQILGQGPKLLIQFQNNGVVDDSQLPKDRFSAERLKGVDSTLKIQPAKLEDSAVYLCASSLERAGTYYNEQFFGPGTRLTVL.

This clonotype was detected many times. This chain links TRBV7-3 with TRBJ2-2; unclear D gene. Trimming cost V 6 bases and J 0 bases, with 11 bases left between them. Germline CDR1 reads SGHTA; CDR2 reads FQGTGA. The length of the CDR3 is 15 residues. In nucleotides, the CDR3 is TGTGCCAGCAGTTTAGAGCTGGCGAACACCGGGGAGCTGTTTTTT. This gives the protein CASSLELANTGELFF.

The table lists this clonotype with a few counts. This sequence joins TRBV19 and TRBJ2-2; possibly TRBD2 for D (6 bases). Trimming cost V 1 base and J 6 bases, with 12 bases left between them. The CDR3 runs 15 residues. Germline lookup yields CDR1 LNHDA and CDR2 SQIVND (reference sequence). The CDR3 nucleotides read TGTGCCAGTAGTATAGGACTAGTGCGCGCCGGGGAGCTGTTTTTT. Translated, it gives CASSIGLVRAGELFF.

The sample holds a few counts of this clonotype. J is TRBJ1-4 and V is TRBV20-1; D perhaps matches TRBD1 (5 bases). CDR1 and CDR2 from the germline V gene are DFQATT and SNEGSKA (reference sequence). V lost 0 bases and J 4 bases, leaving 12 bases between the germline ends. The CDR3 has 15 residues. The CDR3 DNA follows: TGCAGTGCTAGAGAATCCGAGGGGATTAATGAAAAACTGTTTTTT. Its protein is CSARESEGINEKLFF.

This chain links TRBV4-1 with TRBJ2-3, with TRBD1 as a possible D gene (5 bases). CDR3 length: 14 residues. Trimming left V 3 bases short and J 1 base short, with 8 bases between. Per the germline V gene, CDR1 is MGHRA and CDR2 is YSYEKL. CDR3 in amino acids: CASSHQTGTDTQYF. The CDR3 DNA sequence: TGCGCCAGCAGCCACCAGACAGGCACAGATACGCAGTATTTT.

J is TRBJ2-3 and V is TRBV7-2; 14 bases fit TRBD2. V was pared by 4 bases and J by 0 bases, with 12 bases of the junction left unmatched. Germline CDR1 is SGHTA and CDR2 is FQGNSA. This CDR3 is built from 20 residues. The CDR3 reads CASSSEPRLAGGLSTDTQYF. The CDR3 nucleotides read TGTGCCAGCAGCTCCGAACCCAGACTAGCGGGGGGGCTAAGCACAGATACGCAGTATTTT.

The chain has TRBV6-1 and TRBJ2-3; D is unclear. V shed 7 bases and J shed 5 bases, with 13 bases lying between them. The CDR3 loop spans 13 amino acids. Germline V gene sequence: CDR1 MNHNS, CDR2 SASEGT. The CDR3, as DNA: TGTGCCAGCATCAAGGTACTCGGAGATACGCAGTATTTT. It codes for CASIKVLGDTQYF.

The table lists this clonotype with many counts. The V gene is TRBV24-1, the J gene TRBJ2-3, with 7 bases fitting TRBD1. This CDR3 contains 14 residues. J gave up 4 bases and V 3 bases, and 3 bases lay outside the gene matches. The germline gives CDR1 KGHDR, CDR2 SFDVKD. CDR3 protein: CATSDDTGADTQYF. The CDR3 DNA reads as TGTGCCACCAGTGATGATACAGGGGCAGATACGCAGTATTTT.

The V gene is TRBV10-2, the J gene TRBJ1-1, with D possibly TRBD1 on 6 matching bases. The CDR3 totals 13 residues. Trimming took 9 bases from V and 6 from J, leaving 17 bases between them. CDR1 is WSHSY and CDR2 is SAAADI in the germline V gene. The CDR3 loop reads CASSAGVRAEAFF. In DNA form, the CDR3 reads TGCGCCAGTTCCGCAGGGGTTCGTGCTGAAGCTTTCTTT.

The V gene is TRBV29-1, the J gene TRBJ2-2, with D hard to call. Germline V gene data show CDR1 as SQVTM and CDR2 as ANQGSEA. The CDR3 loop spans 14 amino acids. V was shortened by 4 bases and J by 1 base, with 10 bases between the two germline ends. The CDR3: CSVAWAVNTGELFF. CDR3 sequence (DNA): TGCAGCGTTGCCTGGGCTGTGAACACCGGGGAGCTGTTTTTT.

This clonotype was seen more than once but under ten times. The CDR3 sequence is CASSLVGEGDTQYF. The CDR3 nucleotides are TGTGCCAGCAGCTTAGTCGGGGAGGGGGATACGCAGTATTTT. The chain couples TRBV11-2 to TRBJ2-3; 7 bases map to TRBD2. CDR1 is SGHAT and CDR2 is FQNNGV in the germline V gene. V shed 1 base and J 6 bases; nucleotides not matched to a gene: 4. The CDR3 is 14 amino acids.

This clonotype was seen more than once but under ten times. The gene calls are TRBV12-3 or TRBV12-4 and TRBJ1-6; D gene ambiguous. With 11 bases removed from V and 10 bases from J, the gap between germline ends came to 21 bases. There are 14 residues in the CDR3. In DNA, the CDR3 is TGTGCCGCTCCGGTCGGCCAGCTTAGGTCACCCCTCCACTTT. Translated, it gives CAAPVGQLRSPLHF.

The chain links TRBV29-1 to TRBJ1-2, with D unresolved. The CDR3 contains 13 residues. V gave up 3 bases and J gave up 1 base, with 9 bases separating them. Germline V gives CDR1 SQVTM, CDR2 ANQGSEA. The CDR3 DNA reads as TGCAGCGTTGACCCGGACGGTAACTATGGCTACACCTTC. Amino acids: CSVDPDGNYGYTF. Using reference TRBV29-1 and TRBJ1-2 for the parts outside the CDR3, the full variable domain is SAVISQKPSRDICQRGTSLTIQCQVDSQVTMMFWYRQQPGQSLTLIATANQGSEATYESGFVIDKFPISRPNLTFSTLTVSNMSPEDSSIYLCSVDPDGNYGYTFGSGTRLTVV.

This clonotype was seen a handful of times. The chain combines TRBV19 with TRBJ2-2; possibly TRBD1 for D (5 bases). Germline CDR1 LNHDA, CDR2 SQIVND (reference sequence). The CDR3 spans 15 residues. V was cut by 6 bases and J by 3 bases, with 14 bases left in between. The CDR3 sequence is CASRLGVLDTGELFF. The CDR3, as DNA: TGTGCCAGTAGGCTAGGGGTCCTGGACACCGGGGAGCTGTTTTTT.

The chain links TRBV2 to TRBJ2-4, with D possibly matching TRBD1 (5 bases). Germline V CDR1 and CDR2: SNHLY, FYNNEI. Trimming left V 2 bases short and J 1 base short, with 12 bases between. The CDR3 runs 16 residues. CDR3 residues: CASSEHPGLAKNIQYF. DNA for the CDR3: TGTGCCAGCAGTGAACATCCAGGGTTGGCCAAAAACATTCAGTACTTC.

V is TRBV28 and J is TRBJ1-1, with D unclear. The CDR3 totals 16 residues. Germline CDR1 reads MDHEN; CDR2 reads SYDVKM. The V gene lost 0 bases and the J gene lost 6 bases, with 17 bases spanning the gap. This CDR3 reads CASSLWGPEGGPEAFF. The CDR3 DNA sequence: TGTGCCAGCAGTTTATGGGGCCCGGAGGGAGGTCCTGAAGCTTTCTTT.